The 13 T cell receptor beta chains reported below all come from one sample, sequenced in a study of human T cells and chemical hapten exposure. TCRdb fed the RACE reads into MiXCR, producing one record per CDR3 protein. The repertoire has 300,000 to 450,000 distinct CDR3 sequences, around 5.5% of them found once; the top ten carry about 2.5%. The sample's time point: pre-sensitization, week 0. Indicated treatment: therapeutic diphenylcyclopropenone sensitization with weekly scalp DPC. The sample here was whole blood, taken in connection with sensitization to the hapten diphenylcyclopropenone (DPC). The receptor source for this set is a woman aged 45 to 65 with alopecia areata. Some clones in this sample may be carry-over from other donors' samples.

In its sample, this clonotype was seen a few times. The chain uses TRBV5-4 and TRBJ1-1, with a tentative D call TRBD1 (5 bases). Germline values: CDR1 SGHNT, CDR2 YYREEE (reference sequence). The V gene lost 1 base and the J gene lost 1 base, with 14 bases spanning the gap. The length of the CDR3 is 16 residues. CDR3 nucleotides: TGTGCCAGCAGCTTGAACTCAGGGCGGGCGAACACTGAAGCTTTCTTT. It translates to CASSLNSGRANTEAFF.

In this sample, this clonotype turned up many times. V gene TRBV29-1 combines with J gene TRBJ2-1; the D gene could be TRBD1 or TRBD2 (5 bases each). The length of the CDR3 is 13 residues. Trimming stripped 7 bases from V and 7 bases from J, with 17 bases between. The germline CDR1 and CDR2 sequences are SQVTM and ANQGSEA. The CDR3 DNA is TGCAGCGCCCGAGTGGGGGAGTGGAATGAGCAGTTCTTC. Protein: CSARVGEWNEQFF.

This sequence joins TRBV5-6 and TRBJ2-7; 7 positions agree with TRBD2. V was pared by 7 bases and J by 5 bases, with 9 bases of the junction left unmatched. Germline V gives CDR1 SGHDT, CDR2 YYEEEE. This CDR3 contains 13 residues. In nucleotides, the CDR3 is TGTGCCAGCTTTATGGCGGGAGTGGACGAGCAGTACTTC. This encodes CASFMAGVDEQYF.

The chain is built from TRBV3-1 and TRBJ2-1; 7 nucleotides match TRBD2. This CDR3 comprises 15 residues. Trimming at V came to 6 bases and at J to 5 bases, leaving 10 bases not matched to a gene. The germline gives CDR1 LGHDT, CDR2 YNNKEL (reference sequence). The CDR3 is CASRKGDLADNEQFF. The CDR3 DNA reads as TGTGCCAGCAGGAAAGGAGATCTAGCGGACAATGAGCAGTTCTTC.

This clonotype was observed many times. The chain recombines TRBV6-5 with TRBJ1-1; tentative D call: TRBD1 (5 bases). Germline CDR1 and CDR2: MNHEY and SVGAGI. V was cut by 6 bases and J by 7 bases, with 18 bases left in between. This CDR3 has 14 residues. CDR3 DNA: TGTGCCAGCAGCCCCCCGTCGGGGCGCAATGAAGCTTTCTTT. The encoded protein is CASSPPSGRNEAFF.

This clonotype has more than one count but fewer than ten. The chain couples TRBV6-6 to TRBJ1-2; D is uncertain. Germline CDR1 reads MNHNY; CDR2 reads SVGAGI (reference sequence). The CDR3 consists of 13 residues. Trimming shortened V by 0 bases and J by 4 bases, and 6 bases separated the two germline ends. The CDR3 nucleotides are TGTGCCAGCAGTTACTCCGCGGGCTATGGCTACACCTTC. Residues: CASSYSAGYGYTF.

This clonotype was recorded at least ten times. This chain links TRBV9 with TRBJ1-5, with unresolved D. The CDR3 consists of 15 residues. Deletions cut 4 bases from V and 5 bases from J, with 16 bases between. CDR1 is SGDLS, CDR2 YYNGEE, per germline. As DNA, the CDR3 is TGTGCCAGCAGCCCCGACGATCGGCCGGATCAGCCCCAGCATTTT. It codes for CASSPDDRPDQPQHF.

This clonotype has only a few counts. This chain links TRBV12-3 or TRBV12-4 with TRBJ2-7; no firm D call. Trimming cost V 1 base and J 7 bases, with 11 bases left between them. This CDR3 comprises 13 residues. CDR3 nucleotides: TGTGCCAGCAGTTTAGTGACTTATAGGGAGCAGTACTTC. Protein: CASSLVTYREQYF.

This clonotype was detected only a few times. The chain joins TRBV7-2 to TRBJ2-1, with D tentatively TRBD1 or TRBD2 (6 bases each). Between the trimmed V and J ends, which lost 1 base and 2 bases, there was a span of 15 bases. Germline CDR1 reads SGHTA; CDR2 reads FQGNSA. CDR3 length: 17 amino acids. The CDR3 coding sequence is TGTGCCAGCAGCTTAGAGTCCGGGGGCCCCCCCTACAATGAGCAGTTCTTC. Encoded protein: CASSLESGGPPYNEQFF.

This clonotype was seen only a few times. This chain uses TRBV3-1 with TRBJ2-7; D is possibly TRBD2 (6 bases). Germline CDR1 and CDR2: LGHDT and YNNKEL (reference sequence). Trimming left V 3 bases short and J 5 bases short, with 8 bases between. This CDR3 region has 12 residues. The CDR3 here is CASSQTGDEQYF. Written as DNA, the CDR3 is TGTGCCAGCAGCCAGACGGGAGACGAGCAGTACTTC.

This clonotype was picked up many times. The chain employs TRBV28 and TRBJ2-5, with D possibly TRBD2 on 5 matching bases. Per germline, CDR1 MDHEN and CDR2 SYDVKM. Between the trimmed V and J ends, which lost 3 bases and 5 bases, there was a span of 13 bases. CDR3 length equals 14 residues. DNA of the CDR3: TGTGCCAGCAGTTTCGAGGGCGGCATCGAGACCCAGTACTTC. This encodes CASSFEGGIETQYF.

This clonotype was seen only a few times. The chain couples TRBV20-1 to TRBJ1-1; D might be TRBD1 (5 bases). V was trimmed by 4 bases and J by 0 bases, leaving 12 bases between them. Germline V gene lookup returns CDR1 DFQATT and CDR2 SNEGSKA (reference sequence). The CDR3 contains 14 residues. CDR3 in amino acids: CSATLPGVNTEAFF. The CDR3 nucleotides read TGCAGTGCTACCTTACCGGGGGTGAACACTGAAGCTTTCTTT.

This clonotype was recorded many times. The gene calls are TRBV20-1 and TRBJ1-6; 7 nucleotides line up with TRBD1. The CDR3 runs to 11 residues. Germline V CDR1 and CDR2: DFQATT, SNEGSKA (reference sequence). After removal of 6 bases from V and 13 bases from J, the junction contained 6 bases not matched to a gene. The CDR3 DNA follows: TGCAGTGCGCGAATACAGGGGCCCCTCCACTTT. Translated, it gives CSARIQGPLHF.